What follows describes a single T cell receptor beta chain. Original methodology: Amplification with reference gene primers provided the estimates of nucleated cell counts. Sequencing used immunoSEQ multiplex PCR; TCRdb keeps in-frame clones, though not all of them. For V, J and clone size, that table is used; D and trimming come from the DNA. The table shows 45,000 to 70,000 clones, with 81% occurring only once. The sample belongs to a study of blood T cell repertoires in COVID-19. Study-wide background: Donors in the United States, Italy and Spain gave samples during acute or convalescent COVID-19. Sample material is recorded as cDNA or gDNA derived from T cells, B-cell-depleted T cells, or PBMCs.

The CDR3 covers 14 residues. Germline lookup yields CDR1 ENHRY and CDR2 SYGVKD. Trimming at V came to 6 bases and at J to 6 bases, leaving 8 bases not matched to a gene. The V gene is TRBV10-3, the J gene TRBJ2-7, with 10 bases identical to TRBD1. This TCR derives from a woman older than 75 with active or convalescent COVID-19. The sequencing input was peripheral blood. The CDR3 region is CAIRPGQGWSEQYF. CDR3 bases: TGTGCCATCAGACCGGGACAGGGGTGGTCCGAGCAGTACTTC.